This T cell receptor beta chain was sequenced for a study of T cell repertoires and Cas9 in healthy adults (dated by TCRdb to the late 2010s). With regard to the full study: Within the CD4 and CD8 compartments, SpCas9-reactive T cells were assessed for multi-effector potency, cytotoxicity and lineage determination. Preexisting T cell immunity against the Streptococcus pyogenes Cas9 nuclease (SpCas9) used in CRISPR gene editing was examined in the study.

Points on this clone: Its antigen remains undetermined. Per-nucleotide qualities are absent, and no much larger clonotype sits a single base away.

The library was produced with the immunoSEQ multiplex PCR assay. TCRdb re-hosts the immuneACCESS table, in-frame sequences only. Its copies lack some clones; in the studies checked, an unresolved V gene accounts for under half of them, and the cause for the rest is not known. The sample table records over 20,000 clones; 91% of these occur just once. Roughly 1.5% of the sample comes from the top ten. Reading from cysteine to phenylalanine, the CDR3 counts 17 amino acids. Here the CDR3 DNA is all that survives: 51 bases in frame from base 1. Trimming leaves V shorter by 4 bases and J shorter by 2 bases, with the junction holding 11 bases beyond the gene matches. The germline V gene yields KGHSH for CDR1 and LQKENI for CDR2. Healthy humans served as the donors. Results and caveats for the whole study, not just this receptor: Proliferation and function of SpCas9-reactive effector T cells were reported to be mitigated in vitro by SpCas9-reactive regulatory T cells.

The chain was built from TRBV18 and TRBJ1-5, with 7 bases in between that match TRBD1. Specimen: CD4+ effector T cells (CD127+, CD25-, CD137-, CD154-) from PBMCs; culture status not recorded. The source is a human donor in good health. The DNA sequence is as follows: TGTGCCAGCTCACTTTTTAGACAGGGAAGTCGCAATCAGCCCCAGCATTTT. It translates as CASSLFRQGSRNQPQHF. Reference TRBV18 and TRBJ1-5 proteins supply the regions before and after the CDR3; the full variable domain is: NAGVMQNPRHLVRRRGQEARLRCSPMKGHSHVYWYRQLPEEGLKFMVYLQKENIIDESGMPKERFSAEFPKEGPSILRIQQVVRGDSAAYFCASSLFRQGSRNQPQHFGDGTRLSIL.